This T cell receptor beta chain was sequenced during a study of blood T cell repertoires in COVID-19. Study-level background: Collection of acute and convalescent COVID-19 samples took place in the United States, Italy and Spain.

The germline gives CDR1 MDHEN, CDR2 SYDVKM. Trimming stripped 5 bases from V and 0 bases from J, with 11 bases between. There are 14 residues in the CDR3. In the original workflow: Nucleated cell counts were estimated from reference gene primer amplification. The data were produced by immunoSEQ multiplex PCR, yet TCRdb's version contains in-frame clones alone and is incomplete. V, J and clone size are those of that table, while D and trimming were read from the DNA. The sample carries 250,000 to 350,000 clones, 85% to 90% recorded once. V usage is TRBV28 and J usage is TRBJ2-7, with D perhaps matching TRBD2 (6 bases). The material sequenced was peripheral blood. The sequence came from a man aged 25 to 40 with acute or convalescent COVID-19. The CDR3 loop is CASSLLADSYEQYF. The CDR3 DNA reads TGTGCCAGCAGTCTCTTAGCGGACTCCTACGAGCAGTACTTC.